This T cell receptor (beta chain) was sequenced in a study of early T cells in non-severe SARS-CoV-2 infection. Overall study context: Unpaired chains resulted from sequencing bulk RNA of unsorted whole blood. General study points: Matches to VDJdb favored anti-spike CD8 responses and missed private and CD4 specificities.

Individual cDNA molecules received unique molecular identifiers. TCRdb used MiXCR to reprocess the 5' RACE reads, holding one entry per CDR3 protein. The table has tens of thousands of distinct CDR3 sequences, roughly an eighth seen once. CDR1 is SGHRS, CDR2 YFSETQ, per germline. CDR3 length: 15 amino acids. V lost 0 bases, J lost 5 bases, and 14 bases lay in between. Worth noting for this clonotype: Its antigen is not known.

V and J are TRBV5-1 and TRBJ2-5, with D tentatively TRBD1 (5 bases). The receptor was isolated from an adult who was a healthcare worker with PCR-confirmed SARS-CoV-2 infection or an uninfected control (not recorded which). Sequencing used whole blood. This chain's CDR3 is CASSLEGASWETQYF. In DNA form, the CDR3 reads TGCGCCAGCAGCTTGGAAGGGGCGTCATGGGAGACCCAGTACTTC.